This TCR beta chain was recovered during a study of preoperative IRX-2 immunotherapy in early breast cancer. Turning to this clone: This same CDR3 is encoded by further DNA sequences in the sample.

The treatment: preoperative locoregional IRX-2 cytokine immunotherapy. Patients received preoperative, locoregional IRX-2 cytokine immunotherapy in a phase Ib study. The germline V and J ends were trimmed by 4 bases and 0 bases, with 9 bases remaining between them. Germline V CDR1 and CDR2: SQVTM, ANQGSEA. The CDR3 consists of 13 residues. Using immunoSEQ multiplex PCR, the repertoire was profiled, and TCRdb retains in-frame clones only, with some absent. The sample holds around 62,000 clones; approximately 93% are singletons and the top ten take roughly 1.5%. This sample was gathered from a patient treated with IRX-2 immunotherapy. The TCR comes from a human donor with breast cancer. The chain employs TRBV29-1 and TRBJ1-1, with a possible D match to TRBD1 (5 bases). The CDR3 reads CSVVGGMNTEAFF. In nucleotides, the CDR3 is TGCAGCGTTGTCGGGGGGATGAACACTGAAGCTTTCTTT.